Each of the 21 T cell receptor beta chains below was sequenced from the same sample in a study of T cells of healthy individuals. TCRdb used MiXCR to reprocess the 5' RACE reads, holding one entry per CDR3 protein. The sample comprises 60,000 to 80,000 distinct CDR3 sequences, around 15% of which are singletons, and about 4.7% rests with the top ten. The receptors shown here come from a human donor in good health.

The genes are TRBV20-1 and TRBJ1-2; D unclear. The CDR3 totals 14 residues. In germline, CDR1 is DFQATT, CDR2 SNEGSKA (reference sequence). V was shortened by 3 bases and J by 8 bases, with 19 bases between the two germline ends. DNA of the CDR3: TGCAGTGCTAGTCGGGGTTCGGCTCTGCACGGCTACACCTTC. This codes for CSASRGSALHGYTF.

This clonotype came up many times. The V gene is TRBV13, the J gene TRBJ2-2; D is perhaps TRBD2 (6 bases). With 3 bases removed from V and 2 bases from J, the gap between germline ends came to 13 bases. The CDR3 sequence is 16 residues long. Germline CDR1 PRHDT, CDR2 FYEKMQ (reference sequence). The CDR3 DNA reads as TGTGCCAGCAGCTTCCGGTTCGGGAGAAACACCGGGGAGCTGTTTTTT. Its translation: CASSFRFGRNTGELFF.

The chain combines TRBV12-3 or TRBV12-4 with TRBJ2-1; 7 nucleotides agree with TRBD1. J gave up 1 base and V 2 bases, and 2 bases lay outside the gene matches. The CDR3 spans 15 residues. The CDR3 reads CASSLSRGSYNEQFF. CDR3 nucleotide sequence: TGTGCCAGCAGTTTAAGCAGGGGGTCCTACAATGAGCAGTTCTTC.

The table lists this clonotype with many counts. The V and J genes are TRBV6-5 and TRBJ1-2; TRBD1 is a possible D gene (5 bases). Trimming took off 10 bases at V and 7 bases at J, with 25 bases between the two ends. Germline V gene lookup returns CDR1 MNHEY and CDR2 SVGAGI. The CDR3 is 15 residues long. The CDR3 DNA reads TGTGCCACAACGAGGGCAGGGCAGGGATATGCTGGCTACACCTTC. Residues: CATTRAGQGYAGYTF.

Ten or more counts support this clonotype. The chain uses TRBV25-1 and TRBJ2-7; TRBD2 matches 14 bases. Germline V lookup: CDR1 MGHDK, CDR2 SYGVNS. V shed 1 base and J 1 base; nucleotides not matched to a gene: 6. This CDR3 contains 18 residues. The CDR3 nucleotides read TGTGCCAGCAGTGAATCTGGACTAGCGGGGGGACCTTCCTACGAGCAGTACTTC. Translation gives CASSESGLAGGPSYEQYF.

The rearrangement joins TRBV28 to TRBJ1-1; 8 bases fit TRBD1. Germline loops: CDR1 MDHEN, CDR2 SYDVKM. The CDR3 contains 15 residues. V was pared by 3 bases and J by 1 base, with 4 bases of the junction left unmatched. This chain's CDR3 is CASSLRTGTNTEAFF. The CDR3 DNA reads as TGTGCCAGCAGTTTGCGGACAGGGACGAACACTGAAGCTTTCTTT.

This clonotype was observed many times. The chain is built from TRBV4-1 and TRBJ1-4, with D perhaps TRBD1 (6 bases). V was pared by 1 base and J by 3 bases, with 12 bases between. Germline loops: CDR1 MGHRA, CDR2 YSYEKL. CDR3 length: 16 amino acids. The CDR3 loop is CASSQVLGQSNEKLFF. The CDR3 DNA sequence: TGCGCCAGCAGCCAAGTTCTTGGACAGTCTAATGAAAAACTGTTTTTT.

This clonotype was counted at least ten times. This sequence joins TRBV24-1 and TRBJ2-3; D is unresolved. V shed 6 bases and J shed 6 bases, with 12 bases lying between them. Germline loops: CDR1 KGHDR, CDR2 SFDVKD. CDR3 length equals 13 residues. CDR3 in amino acids: CATSHPPADTQYF. CDR3 DNA sequence: TGTGCCACCAGTCACCCCCCAGCGGATACGCAGTATTTT.

The rearrangement uses TRBV7-9 and TRBJ2-7; tentative D call: TRBD2 (5 bases). Trimming took off 4 bases at V and 0 bases at J, with 13 bases between the two ends. The CDR3 runs 15 residues. The V gene's germline CDR1 is SEHNR and CDR2 FQNEAQ (reference sequence). The CDR3 nucleotides are TGTGCCAGCAGCTCCTTCCAGCGGAGCTCCTACGAGCAGTACTTC. This encodes CASSSFQRSSYEQYF.

This chain links TRBV20-1 with TRBJ2-7, with D maybe TRBD1 (6 bases). Germline loops: CDR1 DFQATT, CDR2 SNEGSKA (reference sequence). Trimming left V 7 bases short and J 0 bases short, with 19 bases between. There are 15 residues in the CDR3. The CDR3 region is CSVSEQGALSYEQYF. The CDR3 DNA reads as TGCAGTGTGTCGGAACAGGGTGCCCTCTCCTACGAGCAGTACTTC.

There are many counts of this clonotype. This chain joins TRBV25-1 and TRBJ1-5, with TRBD1 as a possible D gene (5 bases). The CDR3 runs 14 residues. With 3 bases removed from V and 6 bases from J, the gap between germline ends came to 12 bases. CDR1 is MGHDK, CDR2 SYGVNS, per germline. The CDR3 protein is CASSDRQGSQPQHF. The CDR3 nucleotides read TGTGCCAGCAGTGATCGGCAGGGCAGTCAGCCCCAGCATTTT.

The rearrangement joins TRBV20-1 to TRBJ2-1; unclear D gene. Trimming removed 4 bases at V and 4 bases at J, with 14 bases between. This CDR3 is built from 14 residues. Germline CDR1 DFQATT, CDR2 SNEGSKA (reference sequence). DNA for the CDR3: TGCAGTGCTATACCGGCGGTGGGGTACAATGAGCAGTTCTTC. Its protein is CSAIPAVGYNEQFF.

This clonotype was counted ten times or more. The rearrangement uses TRBV2 and TRBJ2-1; 7 bases line up with TRBD2. Germline-derived CDR1 and CDR2 are SNHLY and FYNNEI. V lost 3 bases to trimming and J lost 15 bases; unmatched junction nucleotides: 5. CDR3 size: 11 residues. The CDR3 DNA follows: TGTGCCAGCAGTGAGGAACTAGCGCGGTTCTTC. Amino acids: CASSEELARFF.

This clonotype was seen more than once but under ten times. V gene TRBV24-1 combines with J gene TRBJ2-5; 8 nucleotides match TRBD2. Germline-derived CDR1 and CDR2 are KGHDR and SFDVKD. This CDR3 has 13 residues. J was trimmed by 4 bases and V by 7 bases; bases with no gene match: 4. CDR3 in amino acids: CATSGLAGETQYF. The CDR3 coding sequence is TGTGCCACCAGCGGGCTAGCGGGAGAGACCCAGTACTTC.

CDR3 sequence: CSAWTSGKDEQYF. The DNA for the CDR3 is TGCAGTGCTTGGACTAGCGGGAAGGATGAGCAGTACTTC. This chain connects TRBV20-1 to TRBJ2-7; 12 positions agree with TRBD2. This CDR3 region has 13 residues. Germline V gives CDR1 DFQATT, CDR2 SNEGSKA (reference sequence). The J segment lost 7 bases and the V segment lost 5 bases, leaving 6 bases of the junction unmatched.

This rearrangement joins TRBV28 to TRBJ2-3, with 10 bases fitting TRBD2. Germline lookup yields CDR1 MDHEN and CDR2 SYDVKM. This CDR3 is built from 17 residues. Trimming cost V 3 bases and J 5 bases; bases outside gene matches: 11. The CDR3 is CASSLMGLALVGDTQYF. The CDR3 region has the DNA TGTGCCAGCAGTTTGATGGGACTAGCGTTGGTGGGAGATACGCAGTATTTT.

This clonotype appeared a few times. One end of the junction does not line up with germline, which may come from a read error. The V and J genes are TRBV7-9 and TRBJ2-3; D unresolved. CDR3 length: 13 residues. Germline V gene sequence: CDR1 SEHNR, CDR2 FQNEAQ (reference sequence). The CDR3 DNA follows: TGTGCCAGCCGCTTCCGGGGCACAGATACGCAGTATTTT. Translation: CASRFRGTDTQYF.

At least ten counts were recorded for this clonotype. V and J are TRBV20-1 and TRBJ2-7; 11 bases match TRBD1. This CDR3 is built from 14 residues. V shed 4 bases, J shed 4 bases, and the junction held 6 bases outside the gene matches. The V gene's germline CDR1 is DFQATT and CDR2 SNEGSKA (reference sequence). CDR3 nucleotides: TGCAGTGCTATTTCGGGACAGGGGGTGTACGAGCAGTACTTC. Amino acid sequence: CSAISGQGVYEQYF.

This chain connects TRBV4-2 to TRBJ2-3; 14 bases line up with TRBD2. V lost 4 bases, J lost 0 bases, and 6 bases stayed unmatched. Looked up from germline, CDR1 is LGHNA and CDR2 is YNFKEQ. There are 18 residues in the CDR3. The CDR3 nucleotides are TGTGCCAGCAGCCTTTTCGGGACTAGCGGGGGCAGCACAGATACGCAGTATTTT. Translation gives CASSLFGTSGGSTDTQYF.

This clonotype came up many times. The chain has TRBV9 and TRBJ2-2, with D perhaps TRBD1 (7 bases). This CDR3 spans 16 amino acids. Trimming shortened V by 0 bases and J by 3 bases, and 12 bases separated the two germline ends. Germline V CDR1 and CDR2: SGDLS, YYNGEE. CDR3 loop: CASSVEARGDTGELFF. The CDR3 nucleotides read TGTGCCAGCAGCGTAGAAGCCAGGGGGGACACCGGGGAGCTGTTTTTT.

The J gene is TRBJ2-3, the V gene TRBV7-9, with a weak D call TRBD1 (6 bases). The CDR3 has 15 residues. Germline values: CDR1 SEHNR, CDR2 FQNEAQ (reference sequence). The germline V and J ends were trimmed by 1 base and 0 bases, with 8 bases remaining between them. CDR3 protein: CASSLGGPSTDTQYF. CDR3 sequence (DNA): TGTGCCAGCAGCTTAGGGGGGCCGAGCACAGATACGCAGTATTTT.